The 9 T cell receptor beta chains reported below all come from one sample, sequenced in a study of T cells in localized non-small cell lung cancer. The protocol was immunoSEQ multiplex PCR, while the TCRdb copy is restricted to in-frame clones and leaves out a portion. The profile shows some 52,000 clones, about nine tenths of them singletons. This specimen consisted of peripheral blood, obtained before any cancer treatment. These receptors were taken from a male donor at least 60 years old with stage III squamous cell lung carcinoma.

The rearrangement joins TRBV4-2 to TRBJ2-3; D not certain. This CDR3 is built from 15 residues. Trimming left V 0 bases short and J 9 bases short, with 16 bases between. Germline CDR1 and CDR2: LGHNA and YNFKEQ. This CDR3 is CASSQDPLDRRTQYF. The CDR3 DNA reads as TGTGCCAGCAGCCAAGACCCCTTGGACCGGCGCACGCAGTATTTT.

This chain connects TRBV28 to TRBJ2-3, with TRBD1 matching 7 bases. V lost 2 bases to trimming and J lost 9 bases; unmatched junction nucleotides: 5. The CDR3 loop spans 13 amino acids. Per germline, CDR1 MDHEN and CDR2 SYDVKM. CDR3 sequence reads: CASSLKGQRTQYF. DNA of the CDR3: TGTGCCAGCAGTTTAAAGGGACAGAGGACGCAGTATTTT.

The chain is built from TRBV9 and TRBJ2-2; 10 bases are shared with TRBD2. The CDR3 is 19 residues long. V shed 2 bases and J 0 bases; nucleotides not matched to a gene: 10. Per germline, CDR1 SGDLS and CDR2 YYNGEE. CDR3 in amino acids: CASSVSLAGAGANTGELFF. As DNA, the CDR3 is TGTGCCAGCAGCGTTAGCCTAGCGGGAGCTGGAGCGAACACCGGGGAGCTGTTTTTT.

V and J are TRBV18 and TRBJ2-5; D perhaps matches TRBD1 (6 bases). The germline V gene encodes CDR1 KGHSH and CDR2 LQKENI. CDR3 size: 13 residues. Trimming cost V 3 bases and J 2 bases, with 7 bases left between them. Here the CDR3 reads CASSPGHQETQYF. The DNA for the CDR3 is TGTGCCAGCTCACCGGGACATCAAGAGACCCAGTACTTC.

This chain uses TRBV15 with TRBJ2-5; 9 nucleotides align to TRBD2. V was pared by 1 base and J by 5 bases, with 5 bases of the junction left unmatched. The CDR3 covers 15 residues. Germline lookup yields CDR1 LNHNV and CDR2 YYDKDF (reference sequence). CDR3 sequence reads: CATSRGAGGKETQYF. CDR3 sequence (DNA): TGTGCCACCAGCAGAGGGGCGGGGGGGAAGGAGACCCAGTACTTC.

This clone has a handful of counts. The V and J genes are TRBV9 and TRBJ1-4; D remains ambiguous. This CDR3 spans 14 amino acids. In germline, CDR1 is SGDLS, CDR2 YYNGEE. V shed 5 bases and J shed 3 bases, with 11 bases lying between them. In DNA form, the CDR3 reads TGTGCCAGCAGTTATGGATTGGCTAATGAAAAACTGTTTTTT. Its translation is CASSYGLANEKLFF.

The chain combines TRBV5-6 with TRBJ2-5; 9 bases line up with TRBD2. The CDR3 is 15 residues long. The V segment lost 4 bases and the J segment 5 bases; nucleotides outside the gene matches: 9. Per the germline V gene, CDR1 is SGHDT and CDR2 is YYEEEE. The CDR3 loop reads CASSVGGGAQETQYF. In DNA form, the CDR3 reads TGTGCCAGCAGCGTGGGCGGGGGGGCACAGGAGACCCAGTACTTC.

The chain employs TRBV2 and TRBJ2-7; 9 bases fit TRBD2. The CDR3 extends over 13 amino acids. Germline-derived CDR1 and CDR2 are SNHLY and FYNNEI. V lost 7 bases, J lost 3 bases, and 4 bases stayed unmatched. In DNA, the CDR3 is TGTGCCAGCAAGACGACTAGCGGCTACGAGCAGTACTTC. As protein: CASKTTSGYEQYF.

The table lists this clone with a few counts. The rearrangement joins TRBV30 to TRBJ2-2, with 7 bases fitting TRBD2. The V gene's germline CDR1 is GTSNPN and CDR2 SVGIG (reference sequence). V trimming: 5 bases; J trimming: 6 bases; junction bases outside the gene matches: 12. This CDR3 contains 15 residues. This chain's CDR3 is CAWCMIGGSSGELFF. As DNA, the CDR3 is TGTGCCTGGTGCATGATCGGGGGGAGTTCCGGGGAGCTGTTTTTT.